This TCR beta chain was identified during a study of T cell changes during pregnancy in multiple sclerosis (dated by TCRdb to the late 2010s). At the level of the whole study: In women with multiple sclerosis, the researchers looked at how the T cell repertoire shifted as pregnancy progressed.

Of note for this clone: There is no known antigen for this receptor. No much larger clonotype is one base removed from it; base qualities were not supplied.

Libraries came from the immunoSEQ multiplex PCR assay. The clones in this table, taken by TCRdb from immuneACCESS, are in-frame only. Not every clone is retained; where verified, under half of the shortfall comes from an unresolved V gene, and the cause of the rest is unknown. The sample table records under 70,000 clones; about 90% of these occur just once. The top ten clonotypes cover about 0.6% of the sample. The germline V gene encodes CDR1 SGHRS and CDR2 YFSETQ. Measured from the cysteine to the phenylalanine, the CDR3 is 14 residues long. Just the 42-base CDR3 DNA is kept, in frame starting at base 1. V is cut by 0 bases and J by 7 bases, and the space between the germline ends is 13 bases.

This sequence originates from a female donor with multiple sclerosis, enrolled in a pregnancy study. The specimen comprised CD4+ T cells from peripheral blood mononuclear cells, sampled after pregnancy. The rearrangement combines TRBV5-1 with TRBJ1-1; the D gene is possibly TRBD1, with 5 bases matching. The CDR3 in this case is CASSLDGGGSEAFF. The DNA sequence reads TGCGCCAGCAGCTTGGACGGGGGAGGAAGTGAAGCTTTCTTT.